This TCR beta chain was sequenced for a study of CXCR3-negative and CXCR3-positive naive CD8 T cells. Points from the study as a whole: CXCR3 expression partially decreased after cryopreservation; most assays used fresh PBMCs. CXCR3-expressing naive cells carried TRB CDR3s more hydrophobic than those of CXCR3-negative naive cells. Naive subsets did not differ in surface CD5, and the authors estimated TCR strength using properties of the TRB CDR3. Memory CD8+ cells showed much lower diversity, while both naive subsets were comparably high.

cDNA libraries for TRB were generated by 5' RACE incorporating UMI labels. TCRdb re-called the 5' RACE reads; every CDR3 protein appears as one record, without DNA. The data include 100,000 to 150,000 distinct CDR3 sequences; the top ten clones carry about 0.44%. Concerning this clonotype: Its antigen is still unknown.

The germline CDR1 and CDR2 sequences are SGHNT and YYREEE (reference sequence). The CDR3 has 14 amino acids. The rearrangement joins TRBV5-4 to TRBJ2-5. The sequenced sample consisted of naive CXCR3- CD8+ T cells from blood. The subset was: CD45RO-CCR7+CD27+CD95- naive CD8+ T cells lacking CXCR3 (TNR3-). The clonotype comes from a human donor in good health. Some clones in this sample may be carry-over from other donors' samples. This CDR3 is CASSFGTPQETQYF.